The present T cell receptor beta chain was sequenced within a study of cytomegalovirus exposure and HLA in healthy donors (dated by TCRdb to the late 2010s). Concerning the study at large: According to a later analysis, the 120 or so validation repertoires were produced on the same platform as the 666 repertoires of the first cohort. In addition to the first cohort of 650 to 750 subjects, a separate validation cohort of 130 or so different subjects was used. The study was designed to test whether signatures of past pathogen exposure could be identified by cataloging public T cell receptors. To predict cytomegalovirus infection status, the study brought together high-throughput TCR immunosequencing, statistical association of individual TCRs with disease status, and machine learning. The study at large found these results: The study listed around 160 TCR beta chains as associated with cytomegalovirus. A few of the identified cytomegalovirus-associated TCR beta chains were confirmed in vitro to be specific for cytomegalovirus antigens. In a later analysis, TCRs clustered in the first cohort were found to also tend to co-occur in the 130 or so validation repertoires, with 94% of cluster scores above 0. The classifier was reported to diagnose cytomegalovirus status with high specificity and sensitivity in both the original and validation cohorts. It was suggested by the authors that the approach could potentially be generalized to other disease states and immunological phenotypes. Most TCR sequences were seen in very few donors, while some public TCRs were found in many individuals. A later analysis lacked HLA typing for the validation cohort, so it scored co-occurrence in that cohort across all 110 or so repertoires.

Library generation was performed with the immunoSEQ multiplex PCR assay. The authors' pipeline ran thus. To diagnose cytomegalovirus status from the catalog of TCR beta chain sequences, a statistical classification framework was built. Drawn from immuneACCESS, this table holds only the in-frame rearrangements with V and J called that TCRdb kept. Clones are partly lost; checked studies trace under half to an unresolved V gene and leave the rest unexplained. V and J calls and clone size follow that table, whereas D and trimming were derived from the DNA. In this sample the table shows approximately 210,000 clones, around nine tenths of which occur a single time. About 2.7% of the sample lies in the top ten. The donors were included in the validation cohort of approximately 120 subjects, a group kept apart from the roughly 670-subject first cohort. Concerning this clone itself: What this receptor recognizes is not known. No base quality values were provided; no much bigger clone lies one nucleotide off.

The CDR3 contains 13 residues, cysteine and phenylalanine counted. Kept here is only the CDR3 DNA, which spans 39 bases and is read in frame from base 1. The CDR1 and CDR2 encoded by the germline V gene are MNHNS and SASEGT. After removal of 6 bases from V and 7 bases from J, the junction retains 8 bases not matched to a gene. Sequenced: PBMCs. The sequence was obtained from a woman in her late teens or twenties in good health and CMV-seronegative. The chain uses TRBV6-1 and TRBJ1-1, with 7 central nucleotides matching TRBD1. In nucleotides, the sequence is TGTGCCAGCAGAACAGGGGTCCGTGATGAAGCTTTCTTT. This codes for CASRTGVRDEAFF.